These 13 T cell receptor beta chains originate from one sample sequenced in a study of blood T cells in healthy people across ages. Together with a sample-barcoded 5' primer, a J-beta primer mix was included in a second PCR lasting roughly 6 to 12 cycles. One entry per CDR3 protein, called by TCRdb with MiXCR from the 5' RACE reads. The sample contains roughly 860,000 distinct CDR3 sequences, less than 80% of which appear only once. Material for sequencing was blood. These receptors came from a man aged 25-45 years in good health.

There are a few counts of this clonotype. The chain employs TRBV20-1 and TRBJ2-3; no firm D call. The CDR3 is 12 amino acids. Germline loops: CDR1 DFQATT, CDR2 SNEGSKA (reference sequence). V was cut by 4 bases and J by 4 bases, with 9 bases left in between. DNA of the CDR3: TGCAGTGCTAAGGCCCGGGCAGATACGCAGTATTTT. Its translation is CSAKARADTQYF.

This chain joins TRBV4-2 and TRBJ2-5; TRBD2 matches 9 bases. J gave up 4 bases and V 3 bases, and 12 bases lay outside the gene matches. This CDR3 is 17 amino acids long. Germline V gives CDR1 LGHNA, CDR2 YNFKEQ. CDR3 amino acids: CASSHTLERGERETQYF. The DNA of the CDR3 is TGTGCCAGCAGCCACACACTGGAGCGGGGGGAACGAGAGACCCAGTACTTC.

The V gene is TRBV9, the J gene TRBJ1-1; tentatively, D is TRBD1 (6 bases). Germline assignment: CDR1 SGDLS and CDR2 YYNGEE. The CDR3 loop spans 13 amino acids. V lost 3 bases and J lost 6, with 12 bases in between. The CDR3 nucleotides are TGTGCCAGCAGCGGAACAGGGCTAGCTGAAGCTTTCTTT. Translated: CASSGTGLAEAFF. Based on the CDR3 plus reference TRBV9 and TRBJ1-1, the full variable domain is DSGVTQTPKHLITATGQRVTLRCSPRSGDLSVYWYQQSLDQGLQFLIQYYNGEERAKGNILERFSAQQFPDLHSELNLSSLELGDSALYFCASSGTGLAEAFFGQGTRLTVV.

This chain joins TRBV7-3 and TRBJ1-2; TRBD1 matches 9 bases. This CDR3 comprises 16 residues. V trimming: 5 bases; J trimming: 2 bases; junction bases outside the gene matches: 9. Per the germline V gene, CDR1 is SGHTA and CDR2 is FQGTGA. CDR3 in amino acids: CASSPGQGRVNYGYTF. The CDR3 nucleotides read TGTGCCAGCAGCCCGGGACAGGGCCGGGTCAACTATGGCTACACCTTC.

The chain employs TRBV4-3 and TRBJ2-5; D may correspond to TRBD1 or TRBD2 (6 bases each). The V end lost 2 bases, the J end lost 11 bases, and 27 bases lay between the germline ends. Germline CDR1 is LGHNA and CDR2 is YSLEER. This CDR3 contains 17 residues. CDR3 loop: CASSQNKGGRRSYKQYF. The CDR3 DNA sequence: TGCGCCAGCAGCCAAAACAAGGGGGGCAGGAGGTCCTACAAGCAGTACTTC.

This clonotype has just a few counts. The rearrangement links TRBV4-1 to TRBJ2-5; unclear D gene. The assigned J gene may be wrong: the sequence end matches TRBJ2-7 better. The CDR3 extends over 15 amino acids. Germline lookup yields CDR1 MGHRA and CDR2 YSYEKL. DNA for the CDR3: TGCGCCAGCAGCCAACCTAGGGAAGGGACCTACGAGCAGTACTTC. Its protein is CASSQPREGTYEQYF.

This clonotype came up a few times. This chain connects TRBV20-1 to TRBJ2-3, with D unclear. CDR3 length: 16 amino acids. V was shortened by 0 bases and J by 2 bases, with 15 bases between the two germline ends. Germline V gene sequence: CDR1 DFQATT, CDR2 SNEGSKA (reference sequence). The CDR3 coding sequence is TGCAGTGCTAGAGATTGGGGTAGTCCCCCCACAGATACGCAGTATTTT. It yields the protein CSARDWGSPPTDTQYF.

The gene calls are TRBV29-1 and TRBJ1-1, with a possible D match to TRBD1 (6 bases). The CDR3 length is 12 residues. Between the trimmed V and J ends, which lost 8 bases and 6 bases, there was a span of 16 bases. The germline gives CDR1 SQVTM, CDR2 ANQGSEA. The CDR3 DNA reads TGCAGCCTGGAGGGGGACCTCCCTGAAGCTTTCTTT. As protein: CSLEGDLPEAFF.

This clonotype was detected a few times. The J gene is TRBJ1-2, the V gene TRBV10-3, with TRBD1 matching over 8 bases. Germline lookup yields CDR1 ENHRY and CDR2 SYGVKD. This CDR3 comprises 16 residues. V trimming: 3 bases; J trimming: 1 base; junction bases outside the gene matches: 7. The CDR3 loop is CAISEPGQGINYGYTF. DNA of the CDR3: TGTGCCATCAGTGAACCCGGACAGGGAATTAACTATGGCTACACCTTC.

This clonotype has a count of ten or more. J is TRBJ2-7 and V is TRBV24-1; D is unclear. Between the trimmed V and J ends, which lost 8 bases and 5 bases, there was a span of 3 bases. The CDR3 has 9 residues. The germline CDR1 and CDR2 sequences are KGHDR and SFDVKD. In DNA form, the CDR3 reads TGTGCCACCAATAACGAGCAGTACTTC. This encodes CATNNEQYF.

This clonotype was seen more than once but under ten times. This rearrangement joins TRBV30 to TRBJ2-5, with TRBD1 as a possible D gene (5 bases). Germline V gives CDR1 GTSNPN, CDR2 SVGIG (reference sequence). This CDR3 region has 12 residues. Trimming removed 2 bases from V and 1 base from J, with 5 bases in between. The chain's CDR3 is CAWSTGQETQYF. In DNA, the CDR3 is TGTGCCTGGAGTACAGGCCAAGAGACCCAGTACTTC. Full variable domain (missing parts from reference TRBV30 and TRBJ2-5): SQTIHQWPATLVQPVGSPLSLECTVEGTSNPNLYWYRQAAGRGLQLLFYSVGIGQISSEVPQNLSASRPQDRQFILSSKKLLLSDSGFYLCAWSTGQETQYFGPGTRLLVL.

The chain links TRBV12-3 or TRBV12-4 to TRBJ1-2; TRBD1 matches at 9 bases. The CDR3 totals 14 residues. V was clipped by 5 bases and J by 4 bases; unmatched bases: 5. The CDR3 nucleotides read TGTGCCAGCAGTCTAAGACAGGGGGGCTATGGCTACACCTTC. Translating gives CASSLRQGGYGYTF.

The chain links TRBV29-1 to TRBJ2-3, with D maybe TRBD2 (5 bases). This CDR3 is built from 11 residues. V was pared by 7 bases and J by 6 bases, with 11 bases between. CDR1 and CDR2 (germline): SQVTM, ANQGSEA. CDR3 DNA sequence: TGCAGCGCCCGCGCGGGCGATACGCAGTATTTT. Translated: CSARAGDTQYF.